This T cell receptor beta chain was documented in a study of blood T cell repertoires in COVID-19. Clones were read by immunoSEQ multiplex PCR, and TCRdb kept only the in-frame ones, dropping some. Of a few hundred thousand clones in the sample, about 84% were seen once. Germline lookup yields CDR1 MGHRA and CDR2 YSYEKL. The CDR3 runs to 13 residues. Trimming removed 1 base at V and 5 bases at J, with 8 bases between. Sequencing was performed on PBMCs or T cells enriched from blood (not recorded which). The sequence derives from a man aged 25 to 40 with acute COVID-19. The V gene is TRBV4-1, the J gene TRBJ2-5, with D uncertain. The DNA of the CDR3 is TGCGCCAGCAGCCAAGTCCCGAGGGAGACCCAGTACTTC. This gives the protein CASSQVPRETQYF.